These 3 T cell receptor beta chains were all obtained from the same sample, sequenced in a study of T cell repertoires in cytomegalovirus infection. Each CDR3 protein is one row after TCRdb ran MiXCR on the reads. This table holds about 260,000 distinct CDR3 sequences, roughly an eighth found once. The sequencing sample was made of PBMCs. The receptors were gathered from a human donor in good health (CMV status not recorded). Some clones in this sample may be carry-over from other donors' samples.

The rearrangement uses TRBV28 and TRBJ1-3; D not resolved. Trimming removed 6 bases at V and 0 bases at J, with 15 bases between. Germline V gene data show CDR1 as MDHEN and CDR2 as SYDVKM. The CDR3 has 16 amino acids. The CDR3: CASSPKGTNSGNTIYF. DNA for the CDR3: TGTGCCAGCAGCCCCAAGGGTACCAACTCTGGAAACACCATATATTTT.

This clonotype came up many times. The chain joins TRBV7-3 to TRBJ2-3; D is uncertain. Trimming removed 2 bases at V and 3 bases at J, with 6 bases between. The CDR3 runs 13 residues. Germline CDR1 and CDR2: SGHTA and FQGTGA. The CDR3 DNA sequence: TGTGCCAGCAGCTTACAGACTACAGATACGCAGTATTTT. It yields the protein CASSLQTTDTQYF.

The rearrangement uses TRBV7-9 and TRBJ1-2, with unresolved D. V shed 1 base and J shed 4 bases, with 13 bases lying between them. The CDR3 contains 15 residues. Germline V lookup: CDR1 SEHNR, CDR2 FQNEAQ (reference sequence). CDR3 coding DNA: TGTGCCAGCAGCTTAGTACCGGCAGTATTCTATGGCTACACCTTC. Translation gives CASSLVPAVFYGYTF.